These 28 T cell receptor beta chains were sequenced from one sample in a study of T cells in narcolepsy. The method was immunoSEQ multiplex PCR; TCRdb's version includes in-frame clones alone and lacks a portion of them. The repertoire holds around 30,000 clones, around 80% seen once, with roughly 1.2% in the top ten. The sequenced sample consisted of CD45RA- memory CD4+ T cells from PBMCs. The receptors here all came from a human donor with narcolepsy.

The chain has TRBV30 and TRBJ2-1, with 8 bases that match TRBD2. Germline V CDR1 and CDR2: GTSNPN, SVGIG (reference sequence). Trimming removed 0 bases from V and 8 bases from J; junction bases left unmatched: 12. CDR3 length: 16 residues. This chain's CDR3 is CAWSVGLAGGFDEQFF. CDR3 bases: TGTGCCTGGAGTGTAGGGTTGGCGGGGGGTTTCGATGAGCAGTTCTTC.

The chain joins TRBV5-1 to TRBJ2-3; TRBD1 agrees at 8 bases. This CDR3 contains 15 residues. Germline CDR1 is SGHRS and CDR2 is YFSETQ. J lost 2 bases, V lost 0 bases, and 2 bases had no gene match. Here the CDR3 reads CASSLADRDTDTQYF. CDR3 DNA: TGCGCCAGCAGCTTGGCGGACAGGGACACAGATACGCAGTATTTT.

The chain has TRBV7-3 and TRBJ2-2; D perhaps matches TRBD2 (6 bases). This CDR3 spans 15 amino acids. The V gene lost 2 bases and the J gene lost 5 bases, with 12 bases spanning the gap. The germline CDR1 and CDR2 sequences are SGHTA and FQGTGA. The CDR3 coding sequence is TGTGCCAGCAGCTTATCGGCTAGCGCAACCGGGGAGCTGTTTTTT. Translating gives CASSLSASATGELFF.

V is TRBV7-9 and J is TRBJ2-1, with D possibly TRBD2 on 6 matching bases. Germline-derived CDR1 and CDR2 are SEHNR and FQNEAQ (reference sequence). Deletions cut 3 bases from V and 7 bases from J, with 16 bases between. The CDR3 runs 15 residues. The CDR3 region is CASSFFVTSRNEQFF. The CDR3 nucleotides are TGTGCCAGCAGCTTTTTTGTCACTAGCAGGAATGAGCAGTTCTTC.

This clone was counted between two and nine times. This chain connects TRBV10-3 to TRBJ2-2; D is uncertain. The CDR3 extends over 15 amino acids. The V end was cut by 4 bases, the J end by 0 bases, with 9 bases between. Germline assignment: CDR1 ENHRY and CDR2 SYGVKD. CDR3 coding DNA: TGTGCCATCAGTGGACGGTTACCGAACACCGGGGAGCTGTTTTTT. This sequence encodes CAISGRLPNTGELFF.

The chain combines TRBV23-1 with TRBJ2-7; 9 bases match TRBD2. TRBV23-1 is annotated as an ORF whose role is uncertain. This CDR3 comprises 15 residues. V gave up 1 base and J gave up 3 bases; unmatched junction bases: 4. The CDR3 DNA reads TGCGCCAGCAGTCAATACCCTAGCGGGGACTACGAGCAGTACTTC. Its protein is CASSQYPSGDYEQYF.

The V call is TRBV29-1, the J call TRBJ1-1; the D gene is possibly TRBD1 (6 bases). The CDR3 length is 13 residues. V lost 6 bases to trimming and J lost 1 base, with 12 bases between them. Looked up from germline, CDR1 is SQVTM and CDR2 is ANQGSEA. The CDR3 loop reads CSVVGQTNTEAFF. In nucleotides, the CDR3 is TGCAGCGTCGTAGGACAGACGAACACTGAAGCTTTCTTT.

This clone was found once. The chain has TRBV7-9 and TRBJ2-5, with 12 bases lining up with TRBD1. The CDR3 is made up of 16 amino acids. The V segment lost 5 bases and the J segment 1 base; nucleotides outside the gene matches: 5. CDR1 and CDR2 (germline): SEHNR, FQNEAQ (reference sequence). The CDR3 nucleotides are TGTGCCAGCAGCCCCGGGGACAGGGGGCGCCAAGAGACCCAGTACTTC. Protein sequence: CASSPGDRGRQETQYF.

The chain couples TRBV7-9 to TRBJ2-3; 7 bases are shared with TRBD2. J lost 3 bases, V lost 5 bases, and 14 bases had no gene match. The V gene's germline CDR1 is SEHNR and CDR2 FQNEAQ (reference sequence). The CDR3 is made up of 17 amino acids. CDR3 protein: CASSPPGQRESTDTQYF. The CDR3 bases are TGTGCCAGCAGCCCCCCCGGCCAGCGGGAAAGTACAGATACGCAGTATTTT.

The genes are TRBV5-1 and TRBJ1-1, with no clear D. V was pared by 0 bases and J by 4 bases, with 10 bases between. CDR1 SGHRS and CDR2 YFSETQ come from the germline V gene. CDR3 length equals 14 residues. Written as DNA, the CDR3 is TGCGCCAGCAGCTTGGATGCGTTACTCACTGAAGCTTTCTTT. This sequence encodes CASSLDALLTEAFF.

The chain links TRBV2 to TRBJ1-5; 7 nucleotides agree with TRBD1. Germline V lookup: CDR1 SNHLY, CDR2 FYNNEI. The CDR3 consists of 14 residues. Trimming at V came to 7 bases and at J to 2 bases, leaving 5 bases not matched to a gene. The DNA of the CDR3 is TGTGCCAGCATTTTAGACAGGGGCAATCAGCCCCAGCATTTT. Protein sequence: CASILDRGNQPQHF.

V gene TRBV5-5 combines with J gene TRBJ1-1, with D maybe TRBD1 (6 bases). V lost 1 base and J lost 3, with 16 bases in between. In germline, CDR1 is SGHKS, CDR2 YYEKEE (reference sequence). The CDR3 covers 16 residues. The CDR3 loop is CASSLWGASVDTEAFF. The CDR3 DNA reads TGTGCCAGCAGCTTGTGGGGGGCCTCGGTAGACACTGAAGCTTTCTTT.

The chain employs TRBV28 and TRBJ2-1, with D tentatively TRBD1 (6 bases). Trimming took off 3 bases at V and 2 bases at J, with 8 bases between the two ends. This CDR3 spans 14 amino acids. The germline V gene encodes CDR1 MDHEN and CDR2 SYDVKM. Written as DNA, the CDR3 is TGTGCCAGCAGTTTTAACAGGGCCTACAATGAGCAGTTCTTC. Translation gives CASSFNRAYNEQFF.

V and J are TRBV7-8 and TRBJ2-1, with D tentatively TRBD1 or TRBD2 (5 bases each). The CDR3 loop spans 15 amino acids. The V end lost 3 bases, the J end lost 3 bases, and 12 bases lay between the germline ends. The germline V gene encodes CDR1 SGHVS and CDR2 FQNEAQ. Here the CDR3 reads CASSLTGLDYNEQFF. CDR3 nucleotide sequence: TGTGCCAGCAGCTTGACGGGGCTTGACTACAATGAGCAGTTCTTC.

The chain is built from TRBV10-1 and TRBJ2-5; a weak D match, TRBD1 (6 bases). The J call is uncertain, as TRBJ2-7 better fits the DNA end. Germline V lookup: CDR1 WNHNN, CDR2 SYGVQD (reference sequence). This CDR3 is built from 13 residues. The CDR3 DNA follows: TGCGCCAGCATGGGGGCTTGGAGTGACGAGCAGTACTTC. Residues: CASMGAWSDEQYF.

V is TRBV27 and J is TRBJ2-4; TRBD2 might be the D (5 bases). The CDR3 contains 14 residues. Trimming left V 5 bases short and J 1 base short, with 9 bases between. The germline gives CDR1 MNHEY, CDR2 SMNVEV (reference sequence). The CDR3 region has the DNA TGTGCCAGCAGTGTAGCGTCGGCCAAAAACATTCAGTACTTC. It encodes CASSVASAKNIQYF.

The chain employs TRBV11-2 and TRBJ2-1; D gene unclear. Germline-derived CDR1 and CDR2 are SGHAT and FQNNGV. This CDR3 region has 12 residues. V gave up 5 bases and J gave up 7 bases, with 9 bases separating them. In DNA, the CDR3 is TGTGCCAGCAGCCTAATGGGTAATGAGCAGTTCTTC. Encoded protein: CASSLMGNEQFF.

This chain uses TRBV7-2 with TRBJ1-2, with D hard to call. V lost 1 base to trimming and J lost 8 bases, with 23 bases between them. The CDR3 spans 17 residues. CDR1 and CDR2 (germline): SGHTA, FQGNSA. CDR3 region: CASSLVSVGSRVGGYTF. CDR3 nucleotides: TGTGCCAGCAGCTTAGTATCTGTAGGGAGTCGAGTGGGGGGCTACACCTTC. Drawing the rest from reference TRBV7-2 and TRBJ1-2, the complete variable domain is GAGVSQSPSNKVTEKGKDVELRCDPISGHTALYWYRQSLGQGLEFLIYFQGNSAPDKSGLPSDRFSAERTGGSVSTLTIQRTQQEDSAVYLCASSLVSVGSRVGGYTFGSGTRLTVV.

In DNA, the CDR3 is TGCGCCAGCAGTGTCGGCAGTTACACCGGGGAGCTGTTTTTT. Translation: CASSVGSYTGELFF. V gene TRBV10-2 combines with J gene TRBJ2-2; unclear D gene. The CDR3 sequence is 14 residues long. Germline V gene data show CDR1 as WSHSY and CDR2 as SAAADI. V was cut by 4 bases and J by 3 bases, with 9 bases left in between.

This clone has just a few counts. V and J are TRBV5-1 and TRBJ1-2, with no clear D. Germline loops: CDR1 SGHRS, CDR2 YFSETQ. The V end was cut by 0 bases, the J end by 2 bases, with 5 bases between. This CDR3 comprises 13 residues. The DNA for the CDR3 is TGCGCCAGCAGCTTGGCGCCAAACTATGGCTACACCTTC. This codes for CASSLAPNYGYTF.

The J gene is TRBJ2-2, the V gene TRBV11-3; D is unresolved. Trimming removed 2 bases at V and 4 bases at J, with 11 bases between. The CDR3 contains 15 residues. Germline-derived CDR1 and CDR2 are SGHNT and YENEEA. CDR3 coding DNA: TGTGCCAGCAGCTTAACGACCCAGAGCACCGGGGAGCTGTTTTTT. It yields the protein CASSLTTQSTGELFF.

The chain links TRBV2 to TRBJ2-5; 9 bases map to TRBD2. V lost 2 bases, J lost 5 bases, and 6 bases stayed unmatched. Germline V gene lookup returns CDR1 SNHLY and CDR2 FYNNEI. The CDR3 covers 15 residues. The chain's CDR3 is CASSEWGGRVETQYF. The CDR3 DNA reads TGTGCCAGCAGTGAATGGGGCGGGAGGGTGGAGACCCAGTACTTC.

The chain has TRBV9 and TRBJ1-3; the match to TRBD1 covers 7 bases. The CDR3 covers 16 residues. The ends lost 4 bases at V and 2 bases at J; junction bases unmatched: 9. Germline CDR1 and CDR2: SGDLS and YYNGEE. The CDR3 nucleotides are TGTGCCAGCAGCACCCAAGGCAGGGGGACTGGAAACACCATATATTTT. Amino acids: CASSTQGRGTGNTIYF.

The J gene is TRBJ1-2, the V gene TRBV4-1, with 9 bases fitting TRBD1. J gave up 8 bases and V 1 base, and 20 bases lay outside the gene matches. The CDR3 runs to 19 residues. The germline CDR1 and CDR2 sequences are MGHRA and YSYEKL. The CDR3, as DNA: TGCGCCAGCAGCCAAGTTCTCCCCTTAAAGGGACAGGGAGCGTGGGGCTACACCTTC. Translated, it gives CASSQVLPLKGQGAWGYTF.

The gene calls are TRBV2 and TRBJ2-7; 9 bases line up with TRBD1. Germline values: CDR1 SNHLY, CDR2 FYNNEI. V lost 8 bases, J lost 7 bases, and 12 bases stayed unmatched. This CDR3 region has 14 residues. The CDR3 DNA is TGTGCCAGCCGACGATCGGACAGGGGCTTTGAGCAGTACTTC. Translating it yields CASRRSDRGFEQYF.

J is TRBJ2-3 and V is TRBV7-9, with 7 bases matching TRBD2. J lost 0 bases, V lost 4 bases, and 7 bases had no gene match. This CDR3 comprises 16 residues. Looked up from germline, CDR1 is SEHNR and CDR2 is FQNEAQ (reference sequence). For the CDR3, the DNA is TGTGCCAGCAGCTCTCAAGCGGGGCTTAGCACAGATACGCAGTATTTT. As protein: CASSSQAGLSTDTQYF.

The chain combines TRBV5-1 with TRBJ1-6; a weak D match, TRBD1 (6 bases). The CDR3 spans 14 residues. Trimming pared 2 bases from V and 7 bases from J, leaving 10 bases between. Germline CDR1 SGHRS, CDR2 YFSETQ. CDR3 in DNA: TGCGCCAGCAGCTTAGGGGACAAAAATTCACCCCTCCACTTT. The encoded protein is CASSLGDKNSPLHF. The entire variable domain, with the rest obtained from reference TRBV5-1 and TRBJ1-6, is as follows: KAGVTQTPRYLIKTRGQQVTLSCSPISGHRSVSWYQQTPGQGLQFLFEYFSETQRNKGNFPGRFSGRQFSNSRSEMNVSTLELGDSALYLCASSLGDKNSPLHFGNGTRLTVT.

In this sample, this clone turned up once. This rearrangement joins TRBV29-1 to TRBJ1-1; D gene ambiguous. Germline-derived CDR1 and CDR2 are SQVTM and ANQGSEA. The length of the CDR3 is 12 residues. V lost 6 bases to trimming and J lost 4 bases, with 12 bases between them. Written as DNA, the CDR3 is TGCAGCGTCGACGGGAGAAGCACTGAAGCTTTCTTT. Translated, it gives CSVDGRSTEAFF.